This TCR beta chain derives from a study of T cell changes during pregnancy in multiple sclerosis. Trimming at V came to 4 bases and at J to 9 bases, leaving 8 bases not matched to a gene. Per germline, CDR1 SGHDT and CDR2 YYEEEE. The CDR3 sequence is 15 residues long. Data came from immunoSEQ multiplex PCR; TCRdb stores just in-frame clones and leaves some out. The sample has 50,000 to 60,000 clones; around 90% are singletons. V usage is TRBV5-6 and J usage is TRBJ1-6; 9 nucleotides align to TRBD1. The sequencing here drew on CD4+ T cells from peripheral blood mononuclear cells, taken in the second trimester of pregnancy. The origin of this receptor is a female donor with multiple sclerosis, enrolled in a pregnancy study. The CDR3 region has the DNA TGTGCCAGCAGCCCCAGGGACAGGGTTATTTCACCCCTCCACTTT. It translates to CASSPRDRVISPLHF.